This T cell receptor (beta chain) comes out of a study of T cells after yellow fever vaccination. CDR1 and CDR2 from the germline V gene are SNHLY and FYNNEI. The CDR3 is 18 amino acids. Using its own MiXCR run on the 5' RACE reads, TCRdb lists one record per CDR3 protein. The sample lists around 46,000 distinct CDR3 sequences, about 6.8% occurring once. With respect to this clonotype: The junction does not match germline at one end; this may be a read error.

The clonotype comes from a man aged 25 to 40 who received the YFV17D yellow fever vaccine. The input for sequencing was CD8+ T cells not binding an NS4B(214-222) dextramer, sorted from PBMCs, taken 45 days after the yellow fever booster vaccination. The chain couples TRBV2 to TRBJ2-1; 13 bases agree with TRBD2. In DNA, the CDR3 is TGTGCCATCAGTTTTGGACTAGCGGGAGAGTTATCCTACAATGAGCAGTTCTTC. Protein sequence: CAISFGLAGELSYNEQFF.